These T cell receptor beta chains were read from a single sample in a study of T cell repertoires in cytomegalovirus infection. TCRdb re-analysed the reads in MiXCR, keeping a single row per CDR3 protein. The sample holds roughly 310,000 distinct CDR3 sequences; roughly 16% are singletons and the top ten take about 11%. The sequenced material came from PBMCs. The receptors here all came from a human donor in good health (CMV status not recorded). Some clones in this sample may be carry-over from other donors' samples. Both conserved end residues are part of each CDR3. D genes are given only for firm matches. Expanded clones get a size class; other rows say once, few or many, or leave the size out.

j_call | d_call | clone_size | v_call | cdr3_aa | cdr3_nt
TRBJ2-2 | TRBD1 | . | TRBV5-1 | CASSLSPGTGFNTGELFF | TGCGCCAGCAGCTTATCCCCCGGGACAGGGTTCAACACCGGGGAGCTGTTTTTT
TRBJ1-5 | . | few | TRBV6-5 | CASSYSHYNQPQHF | TGTGCCAGCAGTTACTCGCATTACAATCAGCCCCAGCATTTT
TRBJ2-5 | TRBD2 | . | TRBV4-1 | CASSQAPGLADTGGETQYF | TGCGCCAGCAGCCAAGCCCCGGGACTAGCGGATACGGGGGGGGAGACCCAGTACTTC
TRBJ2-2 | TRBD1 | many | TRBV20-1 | CSASGTGTNTGELFF | TGCAGTGCTAGTGGGACAGGGACGAACACCGGGGAGCTGTTTTTT
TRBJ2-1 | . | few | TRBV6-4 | CASSDGGSPYNEQFF | TGTGCCAGCAGTGATGGGGGTAGCCCCTACAATGAGCAGTTCTTC
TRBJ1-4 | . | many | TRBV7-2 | CASSLFPGSLREKLFF | TGTGCCAGCAGCTTATTTCCGGGATCCCTGAGGGAAAAACTGTTTTTT
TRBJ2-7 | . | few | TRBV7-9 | CASSSGVPITYEQYF | TGTGCCAGCAGCTCCGGCGTCCCGATAACCTACGAGCAGTACTTC
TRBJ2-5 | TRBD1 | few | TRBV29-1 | CSVVGTAPETQYF | TGCAGCGTTGTCGGGACAGCACCTGAGACCCAGTACTTC
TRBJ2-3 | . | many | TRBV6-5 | CASSYRGRATDTQYF | TGTGCCAGCAGTTACAGGGGACGAGCCACAGATACGCAGTATTTT
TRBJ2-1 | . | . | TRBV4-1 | CASSQGVVFSSYNEQFF | TGCGCCAGCAGCCAAGGGGTGGTGTTTAGCTCCTACAATGAGCAGTTCTTC
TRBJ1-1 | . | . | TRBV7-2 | CASSDGAGKAFF | TGTGCCAGCAGCGACGGGGCAGGGAAAGCTTTCTTT
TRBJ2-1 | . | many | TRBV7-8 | CASSPGWGSSYNEQFF | TGTGCCAGCAGCCCAGGGTGGGGAAGCTCCTACAATGAGCAGTTCTTC
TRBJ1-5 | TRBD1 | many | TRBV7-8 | CASSAGRTGFNQPQHF | TGTGCCAGCAGCGCTGGCAGGACAGGCTTTAATCAGCCCCAGCATTTT
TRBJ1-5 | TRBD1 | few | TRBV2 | CASSGMTGGYQPQHF | TGTGCCAGCAGTGGGATGACAGGGGGGTACCAGCCCCAGCATTTT
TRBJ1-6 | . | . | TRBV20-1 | CSASVRGRNSPLHF | TGCAGTGCTAGTGTTCGGGGGCGTAATTCACCCCTCCACTTT
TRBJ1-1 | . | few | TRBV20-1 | CSARENTEAFF | TGCAGTGCTAGAGAGAACACTGAAGCTTTCTTT
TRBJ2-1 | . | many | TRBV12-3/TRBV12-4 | CASSFDPTTTTLQFF | TGTGCCAGCAGTTTCGATCCAACTACTACAACTTTGCAGTTCTTC
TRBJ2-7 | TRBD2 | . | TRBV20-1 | CSARDMGLPSRQYF | TGCAGTGCTAGAGATATGGGACTACCCTCCCGGCAGTACTTC
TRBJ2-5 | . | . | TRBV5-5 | CASSAHRDTQETQYF | TGTGCCAGCAGCGCTCACCGGGACACACAAGAGACCCAGTACTTC
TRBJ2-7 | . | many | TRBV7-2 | CASRRDLNYEQYF | TGTGCCAGCAGGAGGGACTTAAACTACGAGCAGTACTTC
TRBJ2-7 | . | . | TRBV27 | CASSLSPGYEQYF | TGTGCCAGCAGTTTATCACCGGGGTACGAGCAGTACTTC
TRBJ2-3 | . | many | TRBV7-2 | CASSSRQGDTQYF | TGTGCCAGCAGCTCCCGGCAGGGAGATACGCAGTATTTT
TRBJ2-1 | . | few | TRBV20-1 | CSARDAQGRADEQFF | TGCAGTGCTAGAGACGCGCAGGGTCGTGCTGATGAGCAGTTCTTC
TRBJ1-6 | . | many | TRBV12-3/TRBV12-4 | CASSSQGTNSPLHF | TGTGCCAGCAGCTCACAGGGAACGAATTCACCCCTCCACTTT
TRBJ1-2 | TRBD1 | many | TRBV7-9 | CASSSGQGVVHYGYTF | TGTGCCAGCAGCTCGGGACAGGGAGTCGTGCACTATGGCTACACCTTC
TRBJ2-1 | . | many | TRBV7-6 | CASSLGRSINEQFF | TGTGCCAGCAGCTTAGGAAGGAGTATCAATGAGCAGTTCTTC
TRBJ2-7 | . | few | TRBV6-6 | CASSYPTGPSSSYEQYF | TGTGCCAGCAGTTACCCTACTGGACCGAGCAGCTCCTACGAGCAGTACTTC
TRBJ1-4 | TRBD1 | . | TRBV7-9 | CASSLYPGTAGGEKLFF | TGTGCCAGCAGCTTATATCCAGGGACAGCCGGGGGCGAAAAACTGTTTTTT
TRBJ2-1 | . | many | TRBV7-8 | CASSSRDRQHVNEQFF | TGTGCCAGCAGCAGCCGGGACCGCCAGCATGTCAATGAGCAGTTCTTC
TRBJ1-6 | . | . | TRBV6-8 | CASSYSGSSYNSPLHF | TGTGCCAGCAGTTACAGTGGCAGCTCCTATAATTCACCCCTCCACTTT
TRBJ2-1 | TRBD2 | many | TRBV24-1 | CATSDNPGLAGAVRNEQFF | TGTGCCACCAGTGACAACCCGGGACTAGCGGGGGCCGTCCGCAATGAGCAGTTCTTC
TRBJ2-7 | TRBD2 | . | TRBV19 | CASSMQRGVGEQYF | TGTGCCAGTAGTATGCAGCGGGGGGTGGGCGAGCAGTACTTC
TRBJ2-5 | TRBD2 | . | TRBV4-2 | CASSQGPLGLAGEETQYF | TGTGCCAGCAGCCAAGGCCCCCTAGGCCTAGCGGGGGAAGAGACCCAGTACTTC
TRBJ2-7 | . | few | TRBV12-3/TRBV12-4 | CASSSWGPYEQYF | TGTGCCAGCAGTTCATGGGGACCCTACGAGCAGTACTTC
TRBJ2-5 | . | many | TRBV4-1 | CASSQGGDQETQYF | TGCGCCAGCAGCCAAGGCGGGGATCAAGAGACCCAGTACTTC
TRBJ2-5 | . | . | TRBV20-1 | CSARVGEVETQYF | TGCAGTGCTAGAGTGGGGGAGGTAGAGACCCAGTACTTC
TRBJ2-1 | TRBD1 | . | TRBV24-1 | CATSRADRVHEQFF | TGTGCCACCAGCCGCGCGGACAGGGTCCATGAGCAGTTCTTC
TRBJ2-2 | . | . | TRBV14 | CASSQSMGSGELFF | TGTGCCAGCAGCCAAAGCATGGGATCCGGGGAGCTGTTTTTT
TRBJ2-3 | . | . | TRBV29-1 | CSVEQRTSTDTQYF | TGCAGCGTTGAACAGCGGACGAGCACAGATACGCAGTATTTT
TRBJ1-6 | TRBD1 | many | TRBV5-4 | CASSLFFGGTGAGYNSPLHF | TGTGCCAGCAGCTTGTTTTTCGGTGGGACAGGGGCCGGATATAATTCACCCCTCCACTTT
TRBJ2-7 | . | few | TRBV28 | CASGPRGHEQYF | TGTGCCAGCGGCCCCCGGGGGCACGAGCAGTACTTC
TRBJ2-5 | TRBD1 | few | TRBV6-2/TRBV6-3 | CASSRDSLSSQETQYF | TGTGCCAGCAGCCGGGACAGCCTAAGTAGTCAAGAGACCCAGTACTTC
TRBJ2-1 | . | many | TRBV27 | CASSLTGRNVRNEQFF | TGTGCCAGCAGTTTAACCGGACGTAATGTCCGGAATGAGCAGTTCTTC
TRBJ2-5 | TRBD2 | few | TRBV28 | CASSFSPWVAGNQETQYF | TGTGCCAGCAGTTTTTCCCCCTGGGTAGCGGGGAACCAAGAGACCCAGTACTTC
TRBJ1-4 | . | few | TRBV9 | CASSVRAGTNEKLFF | TGTGCCAGCAGCGTTAGGGCGGGAACTAATGAAAAACTGTTTTTT
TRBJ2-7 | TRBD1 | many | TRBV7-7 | CASSSGQGQDEQYF | TGTGCTAGCAGCTCCGGACAGGGACAGGACGAGCAGTACTTC
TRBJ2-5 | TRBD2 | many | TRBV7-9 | CASKTSGAQETQYF | TGTGCCAGCAAAACTAGCGGGGCGCAAGAGACCCAGTACTTC
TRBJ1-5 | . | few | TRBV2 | CASSEGSDRNQPQHF | TGTGCCAGCAGTGAAGGATCCGATCGCAATCAGCCCCAGCATTTT
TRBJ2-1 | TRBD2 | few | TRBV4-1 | CASSQDGSGGSYNEQFF | TGCGCCAGCAGCCAAGATGGGTCGGGGGGATCCTACAATGAGCAGTTCTTC
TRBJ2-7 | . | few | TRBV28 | CASSTIYPRFGEGVMRAYF | TGTGCCAGCAGTACCATATACCCAAGATTCGGGGAAGGGGTAATGCGAGCATACTTC
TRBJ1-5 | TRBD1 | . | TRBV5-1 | CASSLEGAPDQPQHF | TGCGCCAGCAGCTTGGAGGGGGCCCCCGATCAGCCCCAGCATTTT